The 12 T cell receptor beta chains reported below all come from one sample, sequenced in a study of a mutant IDH1 vaccine in newly diagnosed glioma. Assay: immunoSEQ multiplex PCR; the TCRdb copy retains only in-frame clones and omits some. The sample holds nearly 55,000 clones, approximately 80% seen once. What these receptors recognize is not known. Regarding time point: week 5, during vaccination. Each vaccine dose was 300 ug of mutant IDH1 20-mer peptide, with topical imiquimod. The starting material was PBMCs, obtained from a glioma patient whose treatment included an IDH1 peptide vaccine. The receptors here all came from a man in his thirties or forties with glioma.

The chain employs TRBV27 and TRBJ2-5, with a weak D call TRBD2 (6 bases). Trimming removed 4 bases at V and 2 bases at J, with 11 bases between. Germline assignment: CDR1 MNHEY and CDR2 SMNVEV (reference sequence). The CDR3 runs to 14 residues. DNA for the CDR3: TGTGCCAGCAGTTACACTAGCTCTCAAGAGACCCAGTACTTC. It specifies CASSYTSSQETQYF.

This sequence joins TRBV5-1 and TRBJ2-3; 15 nucleotides align to TRBD2. Trimming at V came to 5 bases and at J to 5 bases, leaving 9 bases not matched to a gene. The CDR3 has 17 residues. In germline, CDR1 is SGHRS, CDR2 YFSETQ. The CDR3 loop is CASSSGLAGGPEDTQYF. The CDR3 coding sequence is TGCGCCAGCAGTTCGGGACTAGCGGGGGGCCCGGAAGATACGCAGTATTTT.

This clone was recorded only once. The V call is TRBV18, the J call TRBJ2-1; no definite D call. V shed 0 bases and J shed 7 bases, with 10 bases lying between them. The CDR3 runs to 14 residues. The germline V gene encodes CDR1 KGHSH and CDR2 LQKENI. The CDR3 spells CASSPPSLRNEQFF. The CDR3 region has the DNA TGTGCCAGCTCACCACCGAGCCTCCGGAATGAGCAGTTCTTC.

This clone has more than one count but fewer than ten. The chain uses TRBV19 and TRBJ1-1; tentative D call: TRBD1 (5 bases). CDR3 length: 15 amino acids. Between the trimmed V and J ends, which lost 6 bases and 0 bases, there was a span of 14 bases. CDR1 LNHDA and CDR2 SQIVND come from the germline V gene (reference sequence). Here the CDR3 reads CASSYTTVLNTEAFF. For the CDR3, the DNA is TGTGCCAGTAGCTATACGACAGTCTTGAACACTGAAGCTTTCTTT.

Here the CDR3 reads CASTREGRFEQYF. For the CDR3, the DNA is TGCGCCAGCACCCGAGAGGGTAGGTTTGAGCAGTACTTC. The gene calls are TRBV5-1 and TRBJ2-7; perhaps TRBD2 as D (5 bases). CDR1 SGHRS and CDR2 YFSETQ come from the germline V gene. This CDR3 is 13 amino acids long. Trimming took off 6 bases at V and 7 bases at J, with 17 bases between the two ends.

This rearrangement joins TRBV7-9 to TRBJ2-1, with D perhaps TRBD1 (6 bases). V was pared by 1 base and J by 14 bases, with 18 bases between. CDR3 length equals 14 residues. Looked up from germline, CDR1 is SEHNR and CDR2 is FQNEAQ (reference sequence). The CDR3 DNA sequence: TGTGCCAGCAGCTTAGACTTACCCGGGACATCGAAGTTCTTC. It codes for CASSLDLPGTSKFF.

J is TRBJ2-7 and V is TRBV7-9; no clear D. The V and J ends lost 5 bases and 4 bases respectively, with 12 bases between them. The CDR3 covers 13 residues. CDR1 is SEHNR, CDR2 FQNEAQ, per germline (reference sequence). The CDR3 protein is CASSSTDNYEQYF. The CDR3 region has the DNA TGTGCCAGCAGCAGCACCGACAATTACGAGCAGTACTTC.

This clone has only one observation. V usage is TRBV5-6 and J usage is TRBJ1-1; D is possibly TRBD1 (5 bases). The CDR3 loop spans 14 amino acids. CDR1 and CDR2 from the germline V gene are SGHDT and YYEEEE. V shed 0 bases and J shed 4 bases, with 10 bases lying between them. CDR3 DNA: TGTGCCAGCAGCTTGGAGGGGTTCGGCACTGAAGCTTTCTTT. Protein product: CASSLEGFGTEAFF.

For the CDR3, the DNA is TGTGCCAGCAGCTTTACAGGGAACGAGCAGTACTTC. Translation: CASSFTGNEQYF. This chain uses TRBV5-5 with TRBJ2-7; perhaps TRBD1 as D (6 bases). CDR1 is SGHKS, CDR2 YYEKEE, per germline (reference sequence). The CDR3 sequence is 12 residues long. V dropped 2 bases and J dropped 5 bases, with 8 bases sitting between them.

The chain has TRBV13 and TRBJ2-1, with 8 bases matching TRBD2. The CDR3 has 12 amino acids. The J segment lost 10 bases and the V segment lost 5 bases, leaving 4 bases of the junction unmatched. The germline gives CDR1 PRHDT, CDR2 FYEKMQ (reference sequence). The CDR3 nucleotides are TGTGCCAGCAGCGCCGTAGCGGGGGAGCAGTTCTTC. It translates to CASSAVAGEQFF.

The chain couples TRBV5-4 to TRBJ1-1; 7 bases are shared with TRBD1. V gave up 0 bases and J gave up 10 bases; unmatched junction bases: 9. The CDR3 sequence is 14 residues long. The V gene's germline CDR1 is SGHNT and CDR2 YYREEE (reference sequence). CDR3 residues: CASSLAGGGGAAFF. The CDR3 DNA sequence: TGTGCCAGCAGCTTGGCCGGAGGGGGCGGCGCAGCTTTCTTT.

This clone occurred once. The chain couples TRBV18 to TRBJ1-6; D not resolved. Trimming stripped 3 bases from V and 9 bases from J, with 9 bases between. Germline V gene lookup returns CDR1 KGHSH and CDR2 LQKENI. There are 13 residues in the CDR3. CDR3 in DNA: TGTGCCAGCTCACCCGACGCGGTTTCACCCCTCCACTTT. Encoded protein: CASSPDAVSPLHF.